This TCR beta chain was sequenced during a study of human T cells and chemical hapten exposure. TCRdb redid the calling of the RACE reads with MiXCR, one entry per CDR3 protein. The table lists about 290,000 distinct CDR3 sequences, approximately 8% of them singletons. Time point given: pre-sensitization, week 0. The sample's treatment: therapeutic diphenylcyclopropenone sensitization with weekly scalp DPC. Unfractionated whole blood was the source from which total RNA was extracted. The length of the CDR3 is 14 residues. V dropped 5 bases and J dropped 7; count of bases not matched to a gene: 8. Germline V gene data show CDR1 as SEHNR and CDR2 as FQNEAQ (reference sequence).

Material: whole blood, obtained in connection with sensitization to the hapten diphenylcyclopropenone (DPC). The rearrangement joins TRBV7-9 to TRBJ2-1, with TRBD1 identical over 7 bases. The origin of this receptor is a man between 18 and 35 years old with alopecia areata. Some clones in this sample may be carry-over from other donors' samples. The DNA for the CDR3 is TGTGCCAGCAGCCCGGGGACAGTCACAAATGAGCAGTTCTTC. As protein: CASSPGTVTNEQFF.